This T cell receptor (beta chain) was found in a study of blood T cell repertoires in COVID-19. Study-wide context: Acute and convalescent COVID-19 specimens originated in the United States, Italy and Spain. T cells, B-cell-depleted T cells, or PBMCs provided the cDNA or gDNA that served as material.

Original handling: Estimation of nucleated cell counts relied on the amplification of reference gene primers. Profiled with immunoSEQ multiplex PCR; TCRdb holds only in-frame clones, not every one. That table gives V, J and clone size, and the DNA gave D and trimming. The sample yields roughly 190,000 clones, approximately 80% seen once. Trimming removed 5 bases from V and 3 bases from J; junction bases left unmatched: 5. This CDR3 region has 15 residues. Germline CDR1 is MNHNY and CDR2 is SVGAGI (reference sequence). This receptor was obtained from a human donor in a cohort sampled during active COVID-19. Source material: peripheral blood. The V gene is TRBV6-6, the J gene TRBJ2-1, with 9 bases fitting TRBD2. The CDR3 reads CASSQGLANYNEQFF. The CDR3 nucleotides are TGTGCCAGCAGTCAGGGACTAGCAAACTACAATGAGCAGTTCTTC.